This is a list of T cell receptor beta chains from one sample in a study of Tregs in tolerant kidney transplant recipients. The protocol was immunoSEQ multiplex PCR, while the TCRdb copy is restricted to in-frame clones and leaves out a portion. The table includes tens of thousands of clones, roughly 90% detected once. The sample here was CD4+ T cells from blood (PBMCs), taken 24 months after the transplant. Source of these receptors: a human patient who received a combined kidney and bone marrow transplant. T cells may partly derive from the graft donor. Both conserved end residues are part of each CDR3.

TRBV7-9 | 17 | CASSSRLLLSGRWPQHF
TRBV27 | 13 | CASSPPGPYEQYF
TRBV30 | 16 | CAWRLVARGRVEKLFF
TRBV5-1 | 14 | CASSLMAGQETQYF
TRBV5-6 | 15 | CASSLAGDSYNEQFF
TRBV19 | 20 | CASSIVAAGHSRSSGNTIYF
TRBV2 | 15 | CASIRDIATNEKLFF
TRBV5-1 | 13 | CASSFGGVIGYTF
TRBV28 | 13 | CASSFKRTGELFF
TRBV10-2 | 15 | CASNGQGAITDTQYF
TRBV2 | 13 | CASSSRDRVIGHF
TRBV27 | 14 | CASSSQRPYNEQFF
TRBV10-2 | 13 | CASRPSGGDEQFF
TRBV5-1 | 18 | CASSLGPGGSGRFPEQYF
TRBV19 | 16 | CASSSLAGAGPDTQYF
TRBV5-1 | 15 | CASSPGDTENTEAFF
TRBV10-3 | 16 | CAISESKAGGPVEQFF
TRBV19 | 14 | CASIYPEVTDTQYF
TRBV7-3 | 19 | CASSLTVPRGPKFSNEQFF
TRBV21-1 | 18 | CASSKGVARKSSYNEQFF
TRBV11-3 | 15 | CASSQDGTQGSPLHF
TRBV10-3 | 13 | CATSTGPNQPQHF
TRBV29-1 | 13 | CSVSGQTYNEQFF
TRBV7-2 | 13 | CASSPTPNSPLHF
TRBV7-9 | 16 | CASSLARNALGGGYTF
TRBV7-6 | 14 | CASSRSGEGYEQYF